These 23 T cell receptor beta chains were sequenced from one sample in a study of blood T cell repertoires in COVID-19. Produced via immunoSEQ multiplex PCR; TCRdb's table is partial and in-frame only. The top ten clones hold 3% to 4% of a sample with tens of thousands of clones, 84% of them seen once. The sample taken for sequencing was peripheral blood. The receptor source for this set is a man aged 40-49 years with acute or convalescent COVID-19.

CDR3 region: CASTAAGALYGYTF. CDR3 coding DNA: TGTGCCAGCACCGCAGCAGGGGCCCTTTATGGCTACACCTTC. This sequence joins TRBV6-5 and TRBJ1-2; TRBD1 is a possible D gene (6 bases). Germline assignment: CDR1 MNHEY and CDR2 SVGAGI. CDR3 size: 14 residues. Between the trimmed V and J ends, which lost 7 bases and 5 bases, there was a span of 17 bases.

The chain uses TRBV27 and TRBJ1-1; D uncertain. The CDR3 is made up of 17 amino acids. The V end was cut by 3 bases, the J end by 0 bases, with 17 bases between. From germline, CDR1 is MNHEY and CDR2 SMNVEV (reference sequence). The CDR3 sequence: CASSFSWTGNMNTEAFF. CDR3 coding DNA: TGTGCCAGCAGTTTCTCTTGGACTGGTAATATGAACACTGAAGCTTTCTTT.

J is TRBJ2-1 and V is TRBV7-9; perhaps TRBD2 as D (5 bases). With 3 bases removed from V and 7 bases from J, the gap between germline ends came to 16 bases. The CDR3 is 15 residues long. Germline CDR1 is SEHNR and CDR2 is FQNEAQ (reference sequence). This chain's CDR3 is CASSLVTLGRNEQFF. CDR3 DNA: TGTGCCAGCAGCTTGGTCACGCTTGGGAGAAATGAGCAGTTCTTC.

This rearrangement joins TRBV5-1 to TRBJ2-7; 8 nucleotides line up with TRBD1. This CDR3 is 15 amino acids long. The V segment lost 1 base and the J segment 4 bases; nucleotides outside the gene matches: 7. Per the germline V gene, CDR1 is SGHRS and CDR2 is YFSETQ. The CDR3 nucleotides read TGCGCCAGCAGCTTGCAGCTCGGACAGGGTTACGAGCAGTACTTC. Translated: CASSLQLGQGYEQYF.

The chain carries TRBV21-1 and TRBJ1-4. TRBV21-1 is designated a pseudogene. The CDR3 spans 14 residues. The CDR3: CASSKGGFGEKLFF. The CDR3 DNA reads TGTGCCAGCAGCAAAGGCGGGTTTGGAGAAAAACTGTTTTTT.

The CDR3 nucleotides are TGTGCCTGGAGTGTACAAGCGGCTTTGAACACCGGGGAGCTGTTTTTT. It codes for CAWSVQAALNTGELFF. V gene TRBV30 combines with J gene TRBJ2-2; TRBD2 is a possible D gene (5 bases). V shed 0 bases and J shed 1 base, with 12 bases lying between them. This CDR3 is 16 amino acids long. CDR1 GTSNPN and CDR2 SVGIG come from the germline V gene (reference sequence).

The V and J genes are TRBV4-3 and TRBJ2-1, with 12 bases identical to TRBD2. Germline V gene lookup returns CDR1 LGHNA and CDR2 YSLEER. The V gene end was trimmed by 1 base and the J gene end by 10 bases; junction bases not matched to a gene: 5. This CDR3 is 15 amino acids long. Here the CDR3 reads CASSQGLAGGLEQFF. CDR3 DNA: TGCGCCAGCAGCCAAGGGCTAGCGGGGGGGCTGGAGCAGTTCTTC.

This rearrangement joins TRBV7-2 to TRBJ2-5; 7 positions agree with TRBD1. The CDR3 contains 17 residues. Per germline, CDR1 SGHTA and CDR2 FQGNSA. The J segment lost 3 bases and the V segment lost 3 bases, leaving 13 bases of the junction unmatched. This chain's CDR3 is CASSLSRWQGEKETQYF. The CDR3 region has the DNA TGTGCCAGCAGCTTGTCCCGTTGGCAGGGGGAGAAAGAGACCCAGTACTTC.

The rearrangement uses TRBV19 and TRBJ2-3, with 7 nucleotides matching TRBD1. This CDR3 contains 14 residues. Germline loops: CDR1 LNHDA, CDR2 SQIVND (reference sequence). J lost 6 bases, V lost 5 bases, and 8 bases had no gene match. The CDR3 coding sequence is TGTGCCAGTAGTTATCGACAGGACAGGGATACGCAGTATTTT. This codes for CASSYRQDRDTQYF.

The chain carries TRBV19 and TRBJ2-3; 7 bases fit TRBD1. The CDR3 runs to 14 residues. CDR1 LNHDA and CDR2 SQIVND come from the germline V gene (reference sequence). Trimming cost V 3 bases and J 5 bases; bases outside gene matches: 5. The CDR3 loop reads CASSIRRDRDTQYF. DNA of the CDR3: TGTGCCAGTAGTATTCGTAGGGACAGAGATACGCAGTATTTT.

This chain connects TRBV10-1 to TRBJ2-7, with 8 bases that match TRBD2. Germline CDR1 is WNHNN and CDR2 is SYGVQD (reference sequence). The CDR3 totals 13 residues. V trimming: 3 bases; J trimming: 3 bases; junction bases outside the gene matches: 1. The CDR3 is CASSDRGGYEQYF. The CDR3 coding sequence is TGCGCCAGCAGTGACCGGGGGGGCTACGAGCAGTACTTC.

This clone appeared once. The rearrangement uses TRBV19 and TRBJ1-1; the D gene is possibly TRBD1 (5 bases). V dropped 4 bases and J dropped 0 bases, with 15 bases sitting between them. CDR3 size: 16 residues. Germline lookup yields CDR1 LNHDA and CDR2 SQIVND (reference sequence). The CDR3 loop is CASSTPRAGLNTEAFF. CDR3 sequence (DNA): TGTGCCAGTAGTACCCCCAGGGCAGGGCTGAACACTGAAGCTTTCTTT.

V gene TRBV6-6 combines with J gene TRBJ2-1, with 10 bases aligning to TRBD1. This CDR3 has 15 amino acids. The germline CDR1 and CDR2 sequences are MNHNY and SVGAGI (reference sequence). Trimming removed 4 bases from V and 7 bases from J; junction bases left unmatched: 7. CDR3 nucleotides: TGTGCCAGCAGTTTCAGACAGGGGGCGCGAAATGAGCAGTTCTTC. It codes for CASSFRQGARNEQFF.

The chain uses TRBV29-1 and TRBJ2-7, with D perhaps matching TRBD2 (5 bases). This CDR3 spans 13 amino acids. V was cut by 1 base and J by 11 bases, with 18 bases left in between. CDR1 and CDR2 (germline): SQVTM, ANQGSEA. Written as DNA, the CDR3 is TGCAGCGTTGAAGGTCTAGCCGTACCTACAGAGTACTTC. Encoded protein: CSVEGLAVPTEYF.

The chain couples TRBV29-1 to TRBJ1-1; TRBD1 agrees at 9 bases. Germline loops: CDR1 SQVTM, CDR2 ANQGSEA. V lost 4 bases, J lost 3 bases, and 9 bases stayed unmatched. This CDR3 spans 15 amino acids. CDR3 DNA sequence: TGCAGCGTTGTACTCCCCACAGGGGGCGACACTGAAGCTTTCTTT. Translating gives CSVVLPTGGDTEAFF.

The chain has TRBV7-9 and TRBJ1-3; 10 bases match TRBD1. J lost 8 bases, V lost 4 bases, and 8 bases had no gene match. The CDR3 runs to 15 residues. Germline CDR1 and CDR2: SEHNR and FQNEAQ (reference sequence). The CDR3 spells CASSWGQGTADTIYF. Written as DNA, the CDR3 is TGTGCCAGCAGCTGGGGACAGGGGACGGCAGACACCATATATTTT.

CDR3 loop: CSVEDLEGENYGYTF. For the CDR3, the DNA is TGCAGCGTTGAAGATTTGGAGGGAGAAAACTATGGCTACACCTTC. This chain links TRBV29-1 with TRBJ1-2; D not certain. The V end lost 0 bases, the J end lost 2 bases, and 13 bases lay between the germline ends. The CDR3 covers 15 residues. Germline V lookup: CDR1 SQVTM, CDR2 ANQGSEA.

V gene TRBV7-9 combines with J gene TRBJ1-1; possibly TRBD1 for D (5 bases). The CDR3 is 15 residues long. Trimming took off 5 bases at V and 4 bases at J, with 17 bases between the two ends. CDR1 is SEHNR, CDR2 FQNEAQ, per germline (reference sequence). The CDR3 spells CASSPRLGEGTEAFF. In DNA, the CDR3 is TGTGCCAGCAGCCCTCGGTTAGGGGAGGGCACTGAAGCTTTCTTT.

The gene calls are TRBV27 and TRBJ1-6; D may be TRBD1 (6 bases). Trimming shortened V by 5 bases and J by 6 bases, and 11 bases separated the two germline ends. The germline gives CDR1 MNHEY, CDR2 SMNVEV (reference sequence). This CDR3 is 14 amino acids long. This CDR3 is CASSVDRINSPLHF. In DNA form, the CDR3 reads TGTGCCAGCAGTGTTGACAGGATTAATTCACCCCTCCACTTT.

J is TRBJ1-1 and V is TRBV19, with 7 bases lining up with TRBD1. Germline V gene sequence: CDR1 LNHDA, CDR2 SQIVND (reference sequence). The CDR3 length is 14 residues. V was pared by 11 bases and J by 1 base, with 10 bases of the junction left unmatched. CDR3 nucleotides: TGTGCCTCTAGGGAGGACAGGACGAACACTGAAGCTTTCTTT. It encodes CASREDRTNTEAFF.

CDR3: CASSLGSTEKLFF. Here the CDR3 DNA reads TGTGCCAGCAGTTTGGGCAGTACGGAAAAACTGTTTTTT. This sequence joins TRBV12-3 or TRBV12-4 and TRBJ1-4; D remains ambiguous. The V gene lost 3 bases and the J gene lost 8 bases, with 10 bases spanning the gap. The CDR3 extends over 13 amino acids.

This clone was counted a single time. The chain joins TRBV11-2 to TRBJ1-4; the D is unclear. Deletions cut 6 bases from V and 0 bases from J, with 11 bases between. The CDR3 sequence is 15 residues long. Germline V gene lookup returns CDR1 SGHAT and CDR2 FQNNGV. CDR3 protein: CASSSGAATNEKLFF. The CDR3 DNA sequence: TGTGCCAGCAGTTCCGGTGCGGCAACTAATGAAAAACTGTTTTTT.

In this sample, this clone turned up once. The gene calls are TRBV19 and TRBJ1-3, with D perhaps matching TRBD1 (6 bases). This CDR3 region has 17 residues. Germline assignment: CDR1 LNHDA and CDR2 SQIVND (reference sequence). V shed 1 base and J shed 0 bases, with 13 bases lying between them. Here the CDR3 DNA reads TGTGCCAGTAGTATAGGATTAGGACAGCGCTCTGGAAACACCATATATTTT. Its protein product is CASSIGLGQRSGNTIYF.